Below, 7 T cell receptor beta chains from the same sample are listed, as sequenced in a study of CD8+CD57+ T cells in acquired aplastic anemia. It was genomic DNA that served as the template for profiling TCR beta VDJ and CDR3. TCRdb itself ran the reads through MiXCR, one entry per CDR3 protein. The sample has 200,000 to 250,000 distinct CDR3 sequences, about a third seen once. Sequencing was carried out using sorted CD4+, CD8+, or CD8+CD57+ T cells (not recorded which) from PBMCs. These receptors were taken from a human donor in good health, serving as a control.

There are many counts of this clonotype. The V call is TRBV9, the J call TRBJ2-3; the D gene is possibly TRBD1 (7 bases). This CDR3 comprises 16 residues. Germline CDR1 and CDR2: SGDLS and YYNGEE. Trimming cost V 4 bases and J 1 base, with 16 bases left between them. The CDR3 DNA sequence: TGTGCCAGCAGCCCTCGAGGAGGGGGCGGCACAGATACGCAGTATTTT. Residues: CASSPRGGGGTDTQYF.

The chain uses TRBV30 and TRBJ1-6; TRBD1 agrees at 8 bases. This CDR3 has 14 amino acids. Trimming took 0 bases from V and 9 from J; bases not matched to a gene: 4. Germline V gene lookup returns CDR1 GTSNPN and CDR2 SVGIG (reference sequence). The CDR3 region has the DNA TGTGCCTGGAGTGTTGGACAGGGTGTTTCACCCCTCCACTTT. Amino acids: CAWSVGQGVSPLHF.

The rearrangement links TRBV20-1 to TRBJ2-7, with TRBD1 matching 10 bases. The trim removed 3 bases at V and 5 bases at J, leaving 4 bases unmatched. CDR1 is DFQATT, CDR2 SNEGSKA, per germline (reference sequence). The CDR3 has 13 residues. CDR3 in amino acids: CSARTGGVDEQYF. The CDR3 bases are TGCAGTGCTAGGACAGGGGGCGTAGACGAGCAGTACTTC.

This clonotype was observed at least ten times. The chain has TRBV7-9 and TRBJ1-2, with D possibly being TRBD1 (5 bases). The germline V gene has CDR1 SEHNR and CDR2 FQNEAQ (reference sequence). Deletions cut 3 bases from V and 0 bases from J, with 8 bases between. The CDR3 spans 14 residues. The CDR3 DNA reads TGTGCCAGCAGCTTGCGGGGCGCTAACTATGGCTACACCTTC. It translates to CASSLRGANYGYTF.

The CDR3 is CASSAPGTEKLYSNQPQHF. CDR3 DNA sequence: TGTGCCAGCAGTGCCCCGGGGACAGAGAAACTGTATAGCAATCAGCCCCAGCATTTT. This chain connects TRBV6-1 to TRBJ1-5, with 7 bases identical to TRBD1. The CDR3 contains 19 residues. The ends lost 4 bases at V and 0 bases at J; junction bases unmatched: 15. CDR1 is MNHNS, CDR2 SASEGT, per germline.

This clonotype was picked up many times. The chain carries TRBV11-1 and TRBJ2-1; D might be TRBD1 or TRBD2, each matching 5 bases. In germline, CDR1 is SGHAT, CDR2 FQDESV (reference sequence). Trimming took off 5 bases at V and 0 bases at J, with 11 bases between the two ends. This CDR3 comprises 15 residues. The CDR3 region has the DNA TGTGCCAGCAGCATCGGGACGCTCTCCTACAATGAGCAGTTCTTC. Translating gives CASSIGTLSYNEQFF.

A few counts support this clonotype. CDR3 sequence (DNA): TGCGCCAGCAGCTTTAGGCAGGGGATTATCGACAATGAGCAGTTCTTC. Protein sequence: CASSFRQGIIDNEQFF. V and J are TRBV5-1 and TRBJ2-1, with D perhaps TRBD1 (6 bases). With 2 bases removed from V and 5 bases from J, the gap between germline ends came to 17 bases. Germline assignment: CDR1 SGHRS and CDR2 YFSETQ. This CDR3 comprises 16 residues.